The clone carrying this TCR beta chain was counted between two and nine times. This sample was taken from a study of beta chain features in type 1 diabetes. The CDR3 sequence is 15 residues long. V shed 5 bases, J shed 1 base, and the junction held 5 bases outside the gene matches. CDR1 and CDR2 from the germline V gene are SGHTA and FQGNSA. All of the isolated RNA was reverse transcribed, so expressed TCRB transcripts were sequenced. Clones were sequenced by immunoSEQ multiplex PCR, and TCRdb holds only the in-frame ones, with some missing. Of fewer than 650,000 clones listed, roughly 15% are singletons.

The chain joins TRBV7-2 to TRBJ2-1; 7 nucleotides align to TRBD1. This clonotype was sampled from a man younger than 35 in good health. The specimen was naive CD4+ T cells from blood. CDR3 protein: CASSLPGQSYNEQFF. CDR3 in DNA: TGTGCCAGCAGCCTCCCGGGACAGTCCTACAATGAGCAGTTCTTC. Using reference TRBV7-2 and TRBJ2-1 for the parts outside the CDR3, the full variable domain is GAGVSQSPSNKVTEKGKDVELRCDPISGHTALYWYRQSLGQGLEFLIYFQGNSAPDKSGLPSDRFSAERTGGSVSTLTIQRTQQEDSAVYLCASSLPGQSYNEQFFGPGTRLTVL.